This record looks at one TCR beta chain sequence and its context. This clonotype was recorded many times. This receptor's antigen is unknown. Per-nucleotide qualities are absent, and no much larger clonotype sits a single base away. The study excluded patients with uncontrolled infections, other autoimmune diseases, pregnancy or lactation. Diagnoses relied on clinical symptoms, serum thyroxine and TRAb, thyroid ultrasound and orbital computed tomography. Total RNA was extracted using Trizol reagent, and RNA quality was assessed on an Agilent 2100 Bioanalyzer. The data are from a study of T cells in Graves' hyperthyroidism and ophthalmopathy (dated by TCRdb to the late 2010s). For the study in its entirety: To identify distinguishing TCR V-J signatures, a discovery cohort of 95 to 100 patients was used, comprising fewer than 45 with Graves' ophthalmopathy and roughly 60 with stable Graves' hyperthyroidism. TCR Vbeta CDR3 sequencing of 135 peripheral blood samples (about 45 ophthalmopathy, about 74 hyperthyroidism and some 17 progressor patients) is reported in the paper. Whether ophthalmopathy could be predicted prospectively was tested in an independent validation cohort made up of under 20 hyperthyroidism patients plus 17 patients who later progressed to ophthalmopathy. Following sampling, methimazole starting at 30 mg daily was given to hyperthyroidism patients, and high-dose intravenous methylprednisolone was given to ophthalmopathy patients. The study also compared thyroid tissue and blood T-cell repertoires from 6 or 7 Graves' hyperthyroidism patients. The approximately 100 discovery patients were randomly split 7:3 into training and test sets.

Overall results and qualifications from the work: In validation, the model predicted progression to ophthalmopathy a median of about 6.8 months before onset, with roughly 70% sensitivity and just under 75% specificity. Sample size was not statistically predetermined, and investigators were not blinded to group allocation. Most expanded thyroid clonotypes (frequency above 0.001) were also detected in blood, suggesting blood repertoires may reflect thyroid immune responses. A 13 V-J signature model separated ophthalmopathy from stable hyperthyroidism, with over 85% sensitivity and around 84% specificity in cross-validation and 80%/75% in testing.

TCR beta CDR3 regions were amplified from RNA transcripts. For the first round of RT-PCR on the TCR CDR3, the HTBI primer set was used together with the Qiagen OneStep RT-PCR kit. Libraries were constructed in a second round of multiplex PCR, after which size selection and purification were performed. Libraries were sequenced paired-end with 100 bp reads on an Illumina HiSeq2000. Regarding the original processing steps: Raw data were processed with SOAPnuke, discarding reads with adapters, uncalled bases, mean Phred below 15, or no exact constant-primer or identifier match. COPE v1.2.5 was used to merge the high-quality paired reads, and each unique nucleotide sequence was defined as a clonotype. Clonotypes were aligned to IMGT TRBV, TRBD and TRBJ reference segments using MiTCR v1.1. The analysis was restricted to V-J combinations with a frequency above 0.0001, which together covered 99% to 99.2% of the repertoires. A TCS score was defined as the ratio of F50 (clonal expansion) to E x V (chaos), with BLOSUM62-based TCRdist applied between CDR3 peptides within each V-J. Welch's t-statistics and random forest reduced just over 500 V-J features to roughly 13, which were used in a naive Bayes classifier (R e1071). The similarity between thyroid and blood repertoires was quantified using the Morisita-Horn index. The public reads were quality trimmed at Q25 with fastp and then assembled into clones with MiXCR by TCRdb, keeping productive beta chains. One record per CDR3 amino acid sequence lists the most common genes and DNA. What appears here as the V and J calls and clone size reflects TCRdb's work, not the paper's. This sample comprises around 620,000 distinct CDR3 sequences, under 60% of them detected only once. The ten largest clonotypes hold 15% to 20% of the sample.

CDR1 SNHLY and CDR2 FYNNEI are derived from the germline V gene. Counted from cysteine to phenylalanine, this CDR3 has 15 amino acids. Here the CDR3 DNA is all that survives: 45 bases in frame from base 1. V was cut back by 4 bases and J by 4 bases, leaving a gap of 16 bases between them. Sequenced sample: peripheral blood or thyroid tissue (not recorded which). This sequence originates from an adult woman with Graves' disease, either hyperthyroidism or ophthalmopathy (not recorded which). This sequence uses TRBV2 and TRBJ2-5; the D gene is possibly TRBD1, with 9 bases matching. The DNA sequence reads TGTGCCAGCAGTGTACAGGGGGCGGGAGGAGAGACCCAGTACTTC. Translated, this is CASSVQGAGGETQYF.